The clone carrying this T cell receptor (beta chain) came up once. Germline CDR1 reads LNHDA; CDR2 reads SQIVND (reference sequence). The V end was cut by 0 bases, the J end by 0 bases, with 10 bases between. CDR3 length: 16 residues. The sample comes from a study of T-cell reconstitution after alpha-beta-depleted transplantation in children. Preparation of the TCRbeta library was carried out with unique molecular identifiers. TCRdb independently ran MiXCR on the PCR reads; one entry per CDR3 protein. Counted here are hundreds of thousands of distinct CDR3 sequences, about 33% occurring once; the ten biggest clones make up 2% to 3%.

This TCR derives from a human donor who donated a stem cell graft to a child with aplastic anemia. This chain links TRBV19 with TRBJ2-3; perhaps TRBD2 as D (6 bases). The input for sequencing was PBMCs from the stem cell graft donor, taken from the stem cell graft. CDR3 sequence reads: CASSIEASGSTDTQYF. CDR3 in DNA: TGTGCCAGTAGTATAGAAGCCAGCGGGAGCACAGATACGCAGTATTTT.